This T cell receptor (beta chain) comes out of a study of radiation and T cells in renal cell carcinoma. General study results and limits: No pretreatment tumor biopsies were available for baseline clonotypes.

Concerning this clone itself: The antigen remains undetermined. Other DNA variants within this sample encode the same CDR3.

Trimming cost V 6 bases and J 2 bases, with 20 bases left between them. The CDR3 contains 16 residues. Germline values: CDR1 SQVTM, CDR2 ANQGSEA. Some clones are missing from TCRdb's copy, which holds only in-frame ones; the method was immunoSEQ multiplex PCR. The profile shows approximately 43,000 clones, 70% to 85% of them singletons. Noted time point: blood 4 weeks post-SBRT, at nephrectomy. The treatment denotes: 15 Gy SBRT to primary tumor, nephrectomy 4 weeks later. Clear cell pathology was present in this patient's renal cell carcinoma. Sequences were derived from blood, sampled from a patient whose treatment included radiotherapy and nephrectomy. This TCR came from a woman in her seventies with renal cell carcinoma. This sequence joins TRBV29-1 and TRBJ2-4; the D call may be TRBD1 or TRBD2 (6 bases each). CDR3 DNA sequence: TGCAGCGTCACCCCCCCCGGGGGCTTCTCCAAAAACATTCAGTACTTC. Translated, it gives CSVTPPGGFSKNIQYF.